The 10 T cell receptor beta chains given below trace back to one sample, sequenced in a study of blood T cell repertoires in COVID-19. The table came from immunoSEQ multiplex PCR; TCRdb's copy has only in-frame clones and leaves some out. The sample holds some 69,000 clones, roughly 82% seen once. The sequencing input was peripheral blood. These receptors were taken from a woman aged 60 to 75 with acute or convalescent COVID-19.

The chain recombines TRBV18 with TRBJ1-1; D uncertain. V lost 2 bases to trimming and J lost 4 bases, with 11 bases between them. The germline gives CDR1 KGHSH, CDR2 LQKENI. The CDR3 runs 14 residues. CDR3 bases: TGTGCCAGCTCACCAACGGGGATGAGCACTGAAGCTTTCTTT. Amino acids: CASSPTGMSTEAFF.

This clone was seen more than once but under ten times. This sequence joins TRBV2 and TRBJ1-3; possibly TRBD1 for D (6 bases). The CDR3 runs 17 residues. CDR1 is SNHLY, CDR2 FYNNEI, per germline. Trimming removed 6 bases at V and 4 bases at J, with 22 bases between. CDR3 DNA: TGTGCCAGCAGGGAGATGACAGGCCGACGTTCCGGAAACACCATATATTTT. Translating gives CASREMTGRRSGNTIYF.

The chain joins TRBV30 to TRBJ1-1, with D possibly TRBD1 on 5 matching bases. This CDR3 contains 13 residues. V lost 5 bases and J 1 base, leaving 11 bases between the germline ends. Germline lookup yields CDR1 GTSNPN and CDR2 SVGIG (reference sequence). DNA of the CDR3: TGTGCCTGGGCCCCCGACAGGAACACTGAAGCTTTCTTT. Translated, it gives CAWAPDRNTEAFF.

This sequence joins TRBV5-1 and TRBJ2-2; TRBD2 is a possible D gene (6 bases). The CDR3 extends over 18 amino acids. The V end lost 4 bases, the J end lost 5 bases, and 24 bases lay between the germline ends. In germline, CDR1 is SGHRS, CDR2 YFSETQ. DNA for the CDR3: TGCGCCAGCAGCCCTATGGGGGGAGGCCGCAGTCTGACCGGGGAGCTGTTTTTT. The encoded protein is CASSPMGGGRSLTGELFF.

This rearrangement joins TRBV5-6 to TRBJ2-2; tentatively, D is TRBD2 (6 bases). This CDR3 spans 13 amino acids. Deletions cut 4 bases from V and 9 bases from J, with 13 bases between. CDR1 and CDR2 (germline): SGHDT, YYEEEE. This CDR3 is CASSTTSSRELFF. The CDR3 bases are TGTGCCAGCAGCACAACTAGCTCCAGGGAGCTGTTTTTT.

J is TRBJ1-2 and V is TRBV16; 12 nucleotides line up with TRBD1. Germline lookup yields CDR1 KGHSY and CDR2 FQNENV. Losses at the gene ends were 4 bases for V and 8 bases for J; bases not matched to a gene: 11. The CDR3 runs to 16 residues. The CDR3, as DNA: TGTGCCAGCAGCCCGCCACTGGGACAGGGGGCCAGGGGCTACACCTTC. It codes for CASSPPLGQGARGYTF.

The J gene is TRBJ1-4, the V gene TRBV7-2; D is unresolved. The CDR3 runs to 13 residues. Trimming pared 1 base from V and 5 bases from J, leaving 5 bases between. Germline V gene lookup returns CDR1 SGHTA and CDR2 FQGNSA. Here the CDR3 DNA reads TGTGCCAGCAGCTTAGGAGAGAATGAAAAACTGTTTTTT. Protein product: CASSLGENEKLFF.

V and J are TRBV2 and TRBJ1-4; TRBD1 matches at 9 bases. Germline V lookup: CDR1 SNHLY, CDR2 FYNNEI. The J segment lost 7 bases and the V segment lost 8 bases, leaving 11 bases of the junction unmatched. This CDR3 spans 15 amino acids. The CDR3, as DNA: TGTGCCAGCTCCGGGACAGGGCAAAAGGGTGAAAAACTGTTTTTT. It translates to CASSGTGQKGEKLFF.

V is TRBV5-4 and J is TRBJ2-3; D uncertain. CDR3 length: 12 residues. The V gene lost 2 bases and the J gene lost 6 bases, with 7 bases spanning the gap. The germline gives CDR1 SGHNT, CDR2 YYREEE (reference sequence). Here the CDR3 reads CASSFPLDTQYF. The CDR3, as DNA: TGTGCCAGCAGCTTTCCCTTGGATACGCAGTATTTT.

The chain carries TRBV19 and TRBJ2-5, with TRBD1 as a possible D gene (6 bases). This CDR3 has 13 amino acids. The V gene lost 2 bases and the J gene lost 3 bases, with 7 bases spanning the gap. The germline CDR1 and CDR2 sequences are LNHDA and SQIVND (reference sequence). The CDR3 bases are TGTGCCAGTAGTATACGGACAGAAGAGACCCAGTACTTC. This gives the protein CASSIRTEETQYF.